The rows below give T cell receptor beta chains drawn from one sample of a study of blood T cell repertoires in COVID-19. Profiled with immunoSEQ multiplex PCR; TCRdb holds only in-frame clones, not every one. The data hold some 160,000 clones, with about 82% observed a single time. Material for sequencing was peripheral blood. The receptors were gathered from a man between 65 and 85 years old with active or convalescent COVID-19. Each CDR3 is given with its conserved first and last residue. Fields, in order: J gene, clone size, D gene, V gene, CDR3 length, CDR3 protein, CDR3 DNA. A D gene is named only where the DNA matches it firmly. Rows may omit the clone size; those that give it use once, few, many or a size class.

TRBJ1-2 . . TRBV4-3 14 CASSQGAEGSGYTF TGCGCCAGCAGCCAAGGGGCGGAGGGCTCTGGCTACACCTTC
TRBJ1-2 . . TRBV6-5 15 CASSYSSGAADGYTF TGTGCCAGCAGTTACTCGTCAGGGGCAGCAGATGGCTACACCTTC
TRBJ2-7 . . TRBV6-5 13 CASSPRGTYEQYF TGTGCCAGCAGTCCACGGGGAACCTACGAGCAGTACTTC
TRBJ2-1 . . TRBV6-5 15 CASSAREGSNNEQFF TGTGCCAGCAGCGCCAGAGAAGGTAGCAACAATGAGCAGTTCTTC
TRBJ2-7 . . TRBV5-4 16 CASSPYGGASSYEQYF TGTGCCAGCAGCCCGTACGGCGGGGCAAGCTCCTACGAGCAGTACTTC
TRBJ2-7 few . TRBV11-2 19 CASSLDLSRAIEVPYEQYF TGTGCCAGCAGCTTAGATCTTTCCAGGGCTATTGAAGTTCCCTACGAGCAGTACTTC
TRBJ2-3 . TRBD2 TRBV29-1 20 CSVEGAGTSGSPYLARGQYF TGCAGCGTTGAAGGCGCAGGGACTAGCGGGAGTCCTTACCTTGCACGGGGGCAGTATTTT
TRBJ1-1 . . TRBV27 16 CASSLSLGLPNTEAFF TGTGCCAGCAGTTTATCGTTGGGGCTGCCGAACACTGAAGCTTTCTTT
TRBJ2-6 . . TRBV3-1/TRBV3-2 16 CASSQDRVAGANVLTF TGTGCCAGCAGCCAAGACCGGGTAGCGGGGGCCAACGTCCTGACTTTC
TRBJ2-7 . . TRBV2 13 CASSQVEIYEQYF TGTGCCAGCAGCCAGGTAGAGATCTACGAGCAGTACTTC
TRBJ1-4 few . TRBV18 16 CASSPDIVATNEKLFF TGTGCCAGCTCACCGGACATAGTTGCAACTAATGAAAAACTGTTTTTT
TRBJ2-2 . . TRBV4-2 15 CASSQDLGVAGELFF TGTGCCAGCAGCCAAGATTTAGGGGTCGCCGGGGAGCTGTTTTTT
TRBJ2-7 . TRBD1 TRBV5-1 13 CASSLDRAYEQYF TGCGCCAGCAGTCTAGACAGGGCCTACGAGCAGTACTTC
TRBJ1-6 once . TRBV19 16 CASSIAAGLVNSPLHF TGTGCCAGTAGTATAGCTGCAGGATTGGTGAATTCACCCCTCCACTTT
TRBJ2-1 . . TRBV7-2 15 CASSLAGFSYNEQFF TGTGCCAGCAGCTTAGCCGGGTTTTCCTACAATGAGCAGTTCTTC
TRBJ1-1 . TRBD1 TRBV5-1 14 CASSFQGADTEAFF TGCGCCAGCAGCTTCCAGGGGGCAGACACTGAAGCTTTCTTT
TRBJ1-2 . . TRBV6-2/TRBV6-3 13 CASSPRLLSGYTF TGTGCCAGCAGTCCCCGGTTGCTTTCCGGCTACACCTTC
TRBJ2-3 . TRBD1 TRBV15 21 CATSRYWTGGDPSGEGDTQYF TGCGCCACCAGCAGGTACTGGACAGGGGGGGATCCTAGCGGAGAAGGAGATACGCAGTATTTT
TRBJ2-7 . . TRBV3-1/TRBV3-2 14 CASSPSGQWVGQYF TGTGCCAGCAGCCCCTCAGGACAGTGGGTCGGGCAGTACTTC
TRBJ2-6 . . TRBV30 15 CAWSQGSSGANVLTF TGTGCCTGGTCACAGGGAAGCTCTGGGGCCAACGTCCTGACTTTC
TRBJ1-5 . . TRBV10-3 17 CAISESSLRQFNQPQHF TGTGCCATCAGTGAGTCCTCACTAAGACAGTTCAATCAGCCCCAGCATTTT
TRBJ2-3 . . TRBV5-1 14 CASSLQATGDTQYF TGCGCCAGCAGCCTTCAAGCGACGGGAGATACGCAGTATTTT
TRBJ1-3 . TRBD1 TRBV5-8 16 CASSVIAGGSGNTIYF TGTGCCAGCAGCGTCATCGCAGGGGGCTCTGGAAACACCATATATTTT
TRBJ1-1 . . TRBV18 14 CASSPRTLNTEAFF TGTGCCAGCTCACCCCGGACATTGAACACTGAAGCTTTCTTT
TRBJ1-1 . TRBD1 TRBV7-9 15 CASSSPGGEDTEAFF TGTGCCAGCAGCTCCCCAGGGGGCGAGGATACTGAAGCTTTCTTT
TRBJ2-2 few TRBD2 TRBV9 16 CASSAPSGVNTGELFF TGTGCCAGCAGCGCCCCGAGCGGGGTGAACACCGGGGAGCTGTTTTTT
TRBJ2-2 few TRBD2 TRBV11-2 16 CASSSLSGANTGELFF TGTGCCAGCAGCTCCCTTAGCGGGGCGAACACCGGGGAGCTGTTTTTT
TRBJ1-3 once . TRBV13 16 CASSINTGSSGNTIYF TGTGCCAGCAGCATAAACACAGGGAGCTCTGGAAACACCATATATTTT
TRBJ1-1 . . TRBV5-1 15 CASSSQGRGSTEAFF TGCGCCAGCAGCTCACAGGGAAGGGGGTCCACTGAAGCTTTCTTT
TRBJ2-2 . . TRBV7-6 18 CASSALSIIAENTGELFF TGTGCCAGCAGCGCCCTTTCCATCATCGCGGAGAACACCGGGGAGCTGTTTTTT
TRBJ2-7 . . TRBV24-1 15 CATSDTRRETYEQYF TGTGCCACCAGTGATACCCGAAGGGAGACGTACGAGCAGTACTTC
TRBJ2-1 once . TRBV2 14 CASSDGDGGWEQFF TGTGCCAGCAGTGATGGGGACGGAGGGTGGGAGCAGTTCTTC
TRBJ2-7 . . TRBV2 16 CASKNSPGLDSYEQYF TGTGCCAGCAAAAACTCTCCGGGACTTGATTCCTACGAGCAGTACTTC
TRBJ1-5 once . TRBV6-5 15 CASLRDTNLNQPQHF TGTGCCAGTCTCCGGGATACAAACCTTAATCAGCCCCAGCATTTT
TRBJ1-2 once TRBD1 TRBV7-9 16 CASSPAQGARVSGYTF TGTGCCAGCAGCCCCGCACAGGGGGCGCGTGTGAGCGGCTACACCTTC